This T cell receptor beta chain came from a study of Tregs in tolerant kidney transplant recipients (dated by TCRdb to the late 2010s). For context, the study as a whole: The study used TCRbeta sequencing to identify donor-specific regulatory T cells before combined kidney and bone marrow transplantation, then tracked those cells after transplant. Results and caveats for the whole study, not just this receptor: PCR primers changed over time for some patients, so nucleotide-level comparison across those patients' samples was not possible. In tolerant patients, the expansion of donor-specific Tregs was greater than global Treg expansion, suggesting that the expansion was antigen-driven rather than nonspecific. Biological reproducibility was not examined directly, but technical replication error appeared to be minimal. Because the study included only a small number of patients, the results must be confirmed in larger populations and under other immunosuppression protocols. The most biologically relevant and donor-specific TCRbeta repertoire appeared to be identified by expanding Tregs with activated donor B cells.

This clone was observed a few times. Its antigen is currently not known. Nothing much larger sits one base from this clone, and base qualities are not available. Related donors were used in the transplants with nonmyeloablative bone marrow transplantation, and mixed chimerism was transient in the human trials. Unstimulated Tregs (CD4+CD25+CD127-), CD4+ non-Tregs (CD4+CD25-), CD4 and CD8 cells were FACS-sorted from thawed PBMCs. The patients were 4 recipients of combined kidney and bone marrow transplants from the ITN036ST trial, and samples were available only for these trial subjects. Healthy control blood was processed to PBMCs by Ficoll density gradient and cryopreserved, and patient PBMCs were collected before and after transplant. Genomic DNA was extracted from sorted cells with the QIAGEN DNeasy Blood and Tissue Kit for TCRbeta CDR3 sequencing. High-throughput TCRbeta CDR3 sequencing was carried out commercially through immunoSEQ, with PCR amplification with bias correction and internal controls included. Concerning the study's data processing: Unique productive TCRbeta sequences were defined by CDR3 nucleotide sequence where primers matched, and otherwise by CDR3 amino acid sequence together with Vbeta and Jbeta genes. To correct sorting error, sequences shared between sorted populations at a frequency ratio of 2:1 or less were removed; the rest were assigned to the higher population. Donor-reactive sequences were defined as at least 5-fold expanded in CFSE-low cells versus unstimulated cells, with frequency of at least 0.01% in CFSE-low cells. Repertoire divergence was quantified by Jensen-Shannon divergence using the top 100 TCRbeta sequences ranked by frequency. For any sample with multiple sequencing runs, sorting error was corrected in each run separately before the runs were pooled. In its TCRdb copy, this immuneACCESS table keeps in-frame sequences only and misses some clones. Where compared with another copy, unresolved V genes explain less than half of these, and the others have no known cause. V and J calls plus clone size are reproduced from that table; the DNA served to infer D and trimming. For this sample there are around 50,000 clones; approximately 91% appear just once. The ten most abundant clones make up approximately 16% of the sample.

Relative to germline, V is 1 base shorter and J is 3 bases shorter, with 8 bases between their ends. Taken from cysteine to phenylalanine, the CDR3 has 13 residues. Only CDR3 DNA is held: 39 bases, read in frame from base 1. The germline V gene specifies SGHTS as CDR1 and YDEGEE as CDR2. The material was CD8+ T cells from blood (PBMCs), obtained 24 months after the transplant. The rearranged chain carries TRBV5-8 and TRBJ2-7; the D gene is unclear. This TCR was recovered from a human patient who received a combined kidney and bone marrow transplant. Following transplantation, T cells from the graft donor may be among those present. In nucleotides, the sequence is TGTGCCAGCAGCTTGACAGATATCTACGAGCAGTACTTC. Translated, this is CASSLTDIYEQYF. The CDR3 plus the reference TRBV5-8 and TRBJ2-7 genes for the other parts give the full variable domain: EAGVTQSPTHLIKTRGQQATLRCSPISGHTSVYWYQQALGLGLQFLLWYDEGEERNRGNFPPRFSGRQFPNYSSELNVNALELEDSALYLCASSLTDIYEQYFGPGTRLTVT.